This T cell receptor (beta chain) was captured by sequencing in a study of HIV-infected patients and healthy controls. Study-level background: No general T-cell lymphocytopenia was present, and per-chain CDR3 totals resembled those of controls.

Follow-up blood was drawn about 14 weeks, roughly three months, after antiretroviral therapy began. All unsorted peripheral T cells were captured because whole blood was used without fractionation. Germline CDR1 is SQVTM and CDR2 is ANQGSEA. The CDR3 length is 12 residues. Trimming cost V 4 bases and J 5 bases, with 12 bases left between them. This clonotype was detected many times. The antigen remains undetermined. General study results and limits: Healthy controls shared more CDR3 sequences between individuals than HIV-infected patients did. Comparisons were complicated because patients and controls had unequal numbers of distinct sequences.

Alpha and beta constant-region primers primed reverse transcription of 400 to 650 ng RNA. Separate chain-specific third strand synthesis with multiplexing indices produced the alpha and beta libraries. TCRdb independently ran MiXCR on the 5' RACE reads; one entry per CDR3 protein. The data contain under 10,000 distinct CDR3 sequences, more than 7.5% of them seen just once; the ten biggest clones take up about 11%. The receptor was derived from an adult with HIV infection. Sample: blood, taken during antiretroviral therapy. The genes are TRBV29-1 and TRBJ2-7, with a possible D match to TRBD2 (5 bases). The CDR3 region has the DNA TGCAGCGTTGGAGCCGGGGAGCACGAGCAGTACTTC. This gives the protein CSVGAGEHEQYF.